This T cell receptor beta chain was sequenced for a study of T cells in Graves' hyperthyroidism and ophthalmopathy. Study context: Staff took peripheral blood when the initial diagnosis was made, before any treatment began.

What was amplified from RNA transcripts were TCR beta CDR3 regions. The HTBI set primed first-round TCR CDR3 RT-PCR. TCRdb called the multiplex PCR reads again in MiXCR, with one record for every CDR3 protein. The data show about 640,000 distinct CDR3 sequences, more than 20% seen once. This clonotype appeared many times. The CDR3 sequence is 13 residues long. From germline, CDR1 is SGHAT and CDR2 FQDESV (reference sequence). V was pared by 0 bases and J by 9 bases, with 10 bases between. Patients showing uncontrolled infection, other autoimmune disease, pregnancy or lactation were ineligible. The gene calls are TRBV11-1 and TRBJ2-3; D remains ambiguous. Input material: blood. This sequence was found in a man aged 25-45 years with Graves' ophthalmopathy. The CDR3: CASSLAQGMTQYF. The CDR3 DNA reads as TGTGCCAGCAGCTTAGCTCAAGGGATGACGCAGTATTTT.